The 16 T cell receptor beta chains presented below share a single source sample, sequenced in a study of cytomegalovirus exposure and HLA in healthy donors (dated by TCRdb to about 2017). Preparation of the library involved the immunoSEQ multiplex PCR assay. The immuneACCESS repertoire file appears here via TCRdb, limited to in-frame rearrangements. These files lack a portion of the clones; in checked studies, under half of the deficit traces to unresolved V genes, and the cause of the others is not known. This sample holds roughly 75,000 clones; around 94% were observed only once. The ten biggest clones cover around 2.1% of the sample. The specimen sequenced was PBMCs. The receptors come from a woman aged 18 to 35 in good health and CMV-seronegative.

V is TRBV6-5 and J is TRBJ2-3; TRBD2 matches at 11 bases. Trimming at V came to 4 bases and at J to 2 bases, leaving 5 bases not matched to a gene. The V gene's germline CDR1 is MNHEY and CDR2 SVGAGI. This CDR3 region has 16 residues. CDR3 residues: CASSFLAGGNTDTQYF. CDR3 DNA: TGTGCCAGCAGTTTTTTAGCGGGGGGGAACACAGATACGCAGTATTTT.

This clone was detected a few times. This chain joins TRBV7-6 and TRBJ2-3; 10 bases agree with TRBD2. V lost 2 bases, J lost 1 base, and 3 bases stayed unmatched. The germline V gene has CDR1 SGHVS and CDR2 FNYEAQ. The CDR3 length is 16 residues. The CDR3: CASSLLAGGGTDTQYF. In DNA form, the CDR3 reads TGTGCCAGCAGCTTATTAGCGGGGGGTGGCACAGATACGCAGTATTTT.

This chain uses TRBV4-3 with TRBJ2-1; 9 nucleotides align to TRBD2. V was clipped by 0 bases and J by 4 bases; unmatched bases: 7. The CDR3 totals 17 residues. Germline assignment: CDR1 LGHNA and CDR2 YSLEER. Here the CDR3 DNA reads TGCGCCAGCAGCCAAGAATGGCGGGGGGGCGTATACAATGAGCAGTTCTTC. It specifies CASSQEWRGGVYNEQFF.

The rearrangement joins TRBV5-6 to TRBJ1-1; 10 bases are shared with TRBD1. Per germline, CDR1 SGHDT and CDR2 YYEEEE. J lost 5 bases, V lost 4 bases, and 11 bases had no gene match. The CDR3 sequence is 16 residues long. The CDR3 region has the DNA TGTGCCAGCAGCCCTTTGTTGACAGGGGGCAAGACTGAAGCTTTCTTT. It is translated as CASSPLLTGGKTEAFF. Full variable domain (remainder filled in from reference TRBV5-6 and TRBJ1-1): DAGVTQSPTHLIKTRGQQVTLRCSPKSGHDTVSWYQQALGQGPQFIFQYYEEEERQRGNFPDRFSGHQFPNYSSELNVNALLLGDSALYLCASSPLLTGGKTEAFFGQGTRLTVV.

This clone has a single count. This chain links TRBV30 with TRBJ2-7; D is perhaps TRBD2 (5 bases). The CDR3 totals 14 residues. V lost 0 bases and J 2 bases, leaving 11 bases between the germline ends. Germline V gives CDR1 GTSNPN, CDR2 SVGIG (reference sequence). The CDR3 reads CAWSVRADTYEQYF. CDR3 sequence (DNA): TGTGCCTGGAGTGTACGAGCGGATACCTACGAGCAGTACTTC. Based on the CDR3 plus reference TRBV30 and TRBJ2-7, the full variable domain is SQTIHQWPATLVQPVGSPLSLECTVEGTSNPNLYWYRQAAGRGLQLLFYSVGIGQISSEVPQNLSASRPQDRQFILSSKKLLLSDSGFYLCAWSVRADTYEQYFGPGTRLTVT.

The V call is TRBV5-6, the J call TRBJ2-3; 10 bases are a match to TRBD2. Per germline, CDR1 SGHDT and CDR2 YYEEEE. V gave up 6 bases and J gave up 1 base; unmatched junction bases: 2. This CDR3 comprises 14 residues. CDR3 sequence: CASMSGRGTDTQYF. The CDR3 region has the DNA TGTGCCAGCATGAGCGGGAGGGGCACAGATACGCAGTATTTT.

The chain joins TRBV10-3 to TRBJ2-7; TRBD2 might be the D (6 bases). V lost 0 bases, J lost 7 bases, and 13 bases lay in between. This CDR3 region has 14 residues. The V gene's germline CDR1 is ENHRY and CDR2 SYGVKD. CDR3 in DNA: TGTGCCATCAGTGAGTCGGAGGGTCTGGAAGAGCAGTACTTC. This gives the protein CAISESEGLEEQYF.

CDR3 sequence: CASSLPQGAGVGSPLHF. As DNA, the CDR3 is TGTGCCAGCAGCTTACCTCAGGGGGCGGGAGTGGGATCACCCCTCCACTTT. The chain uses TRBV7-2 and TRBJ1-6; 8 bases map to TRBD1. The CDR3 has 17 amino acids. Germline loops: CDR1 SGHTA, CDR2 FQGNSA. The J segment lost 10 bases and the V segment lost 2 bases, leaving 13 bases of the junction unmatched.

The chain recombines TRBV21-1 with TRBJ1-2; the D call in the table, TRBD1, was not verified against the DNA. TRBV21-1 is a recognized pseudogene. This CDR3 is built from 15 residues. The CDR3 coding sequence is TGTGCCAGCAGCCTCCGGACAGGGTACCACTATGGCTACACCTTC. Amino acids: CASSLRTGYHYGYTF.

V is TRBV28 and J is TRBJ2-7; TRBD2 matches at 8 bases. CDR1 is MDHEN and CDR2 is SYDVKM in the germline V gene. This CDR3 is built from 15 residues. Trimming cost V 5 bases and J 3 bases; bases outside gene matches: 9. The CDR3 bases are TGTGCCAGCAGTGTTCTCGGAGCGGGGGACTACGAGCAGTACTTC. Translated, it gives CASSVLGAGDYEQYF.

The V and J genes are TRBV2 and TRBJ2-7; the match to TRBD2 covers 8 bases. V shed 4 bases, J shed 3 bases, and the junction held 8 bases outside the gene matches. The length of the CDR3 is 15 residues. Germline CDR1 SNHLY, CDR2 FYNNEI. As DNA, the CDR3 is TGTGCCAGCAGTGCTAGACTAGCGATACTCTACGAGCAGTACTTC. Protein: CASSARLAILYEQYF.

The rearrangement joins TRBV28 to TRBJ1-1; no definite D call. The CDR3 spans 12 residues. The germline CDR1 and CDR2 sequences are MDHEN and SYDVKM. The V and J ends lost 2 bases and 8 bases respectively, with 9 bases between them. The CDR3 DNA is TGTGCCAGCAGTTTACTTAAGAGAGAAGCTTTCTTT. Translation: CASSLLKREAFF.

V is TRBV9 and J is TRBJ2-7; a weak D match, TRBD2 (5 bases). Germline values: CDR1 SGDLS, CDR2 YYNGEE. The CDR3 extends over 11 amino acids. V was pared by 7 bases and J by 6 bases, with 11 bases between. Here the CDR3 reads CASGPEGEQYF. As DNA, the CDR3 is TGTGCCAGCGGTCCAGAGGGCGAGCAGTACTTC.

The V gene is TRBV28, the J gene TRBJ2-5; TRBD2 agrees at 14 bases. Trimming at V came to 5 bases and at J to 4 bases, leaving 6 bases not matched to a gene. The germline gives CDR1 MDHEN, CDR2 SYDVKM. The CDR3 is 16 amino acids. The CDR3 nucleotides read TGTGCCAGCAGTGTCGGGACTAGCGGGAGAGGAGAGACCCAGTACTTC. Protein: CASSVGTSGRGETQYF. The complete variable domain, with remaining parts taken from reference TRBV28 and TRBJ2-5, reads DVKVTQSSRYLVKRTGEKVFLECVQDMDHENMFWYRQDPGLGLRLIYFSYDVKMKEKGDIPEGYSVSREKKERFSLILESASTNQTSMYLCASSVGTSGRGETQYFGPGTRLLVL.

The V call is TRBV13, the J call TRBJ2-7; D may be TRBD1 (6 bases). The ends were cut back, 7 bases at V and 0 bases at J, with 10 bases in the middle. This CDR3 spans 13 amino acids. The V gene's germline CDR1 is PRHDT and CDR2 FYEKMQ (reference sequence). CDR3: CASKQGSSYEQYF. For the CDR3, the DNA is TGTGCCAGCAAACAGGGAAGCTCCTACGAGCAGTACTTC. Drawing the rest from reference TRBV13 and TRBJ2-7, the complete variable domain is AAGVIQSPRHLIKEKRETATLKCYPIPRHDTVYWYQQGPGQDPQFLISFYEKMQSDKGSIPDRFSAQQFSDYHSELNMSSLELGDSALYFCASKQGSSYEQYFGPGTRLTVT.

This chain joins TRBV18 and TRBJ1-2; the D gene is possibly TRBD1 (6 bases). CDR3 size: 15 residues. The germline CDR1 and CDR2 sequences are KGHSH and LQKENI. The V gene lost 2 bases and the J gene lost 3 bases, with 13 bases spanning the gap. CDR3 region: CASSPEPAGDYGYTF. CDR3 DNA sequence: TGTGCCAGCTCACCAGAACCCGCAGGGGACTATGGCTACACCTTC.